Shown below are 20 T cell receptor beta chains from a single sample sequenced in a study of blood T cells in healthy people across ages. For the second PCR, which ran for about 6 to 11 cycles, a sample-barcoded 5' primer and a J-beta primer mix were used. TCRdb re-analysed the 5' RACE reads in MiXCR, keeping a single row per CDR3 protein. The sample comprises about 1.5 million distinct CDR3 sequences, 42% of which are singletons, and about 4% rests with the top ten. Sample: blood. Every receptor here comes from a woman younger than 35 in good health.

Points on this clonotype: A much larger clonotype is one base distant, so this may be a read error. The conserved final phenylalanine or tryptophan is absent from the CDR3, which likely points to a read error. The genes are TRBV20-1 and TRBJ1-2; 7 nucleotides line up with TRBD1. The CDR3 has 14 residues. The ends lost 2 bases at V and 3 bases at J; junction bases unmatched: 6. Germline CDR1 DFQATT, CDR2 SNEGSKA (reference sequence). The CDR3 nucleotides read TGCAGTGCTAGATCAGGGGGATATGACTATGGCTACACCCTC. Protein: CSARSGGYDYGYTL.

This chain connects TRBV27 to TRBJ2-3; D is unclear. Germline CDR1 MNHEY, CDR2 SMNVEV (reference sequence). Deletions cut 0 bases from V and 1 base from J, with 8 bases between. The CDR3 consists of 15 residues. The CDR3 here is CASSLSRYGTDTQYF. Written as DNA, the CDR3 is TGTGCCAGCAGTTTATCCCGATATGGCACAGATACGCAGTATTTT.

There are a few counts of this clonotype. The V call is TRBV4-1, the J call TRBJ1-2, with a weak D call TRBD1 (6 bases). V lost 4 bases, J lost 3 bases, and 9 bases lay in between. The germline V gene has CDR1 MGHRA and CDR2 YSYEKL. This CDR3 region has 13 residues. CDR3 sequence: CASSPGTHYGYTF. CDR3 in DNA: TGCGCCAGCAGCCCCGGGACACACTATGGCTACACCTTC.

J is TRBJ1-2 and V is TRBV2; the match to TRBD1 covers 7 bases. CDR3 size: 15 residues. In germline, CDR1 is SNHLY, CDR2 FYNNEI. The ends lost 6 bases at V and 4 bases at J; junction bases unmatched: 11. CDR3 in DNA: TGTGCCAGCAGGGAGGACAGGAGGATAAGCTATGGCTACACCTTC. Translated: CASREDRRISYGYTF.

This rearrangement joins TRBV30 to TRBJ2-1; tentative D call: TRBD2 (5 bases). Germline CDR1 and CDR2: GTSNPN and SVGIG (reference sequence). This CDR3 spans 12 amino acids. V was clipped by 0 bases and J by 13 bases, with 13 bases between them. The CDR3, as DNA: TGTGCCTGGAGTGTAGTCGGGGAGACCCAGTTCTTC. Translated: CAWSVVGETQFF.

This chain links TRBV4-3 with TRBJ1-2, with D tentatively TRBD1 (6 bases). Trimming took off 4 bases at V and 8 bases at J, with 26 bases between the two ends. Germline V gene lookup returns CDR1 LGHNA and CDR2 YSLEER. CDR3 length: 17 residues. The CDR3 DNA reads TGCGCCAGCAGCCCATGGATGACAGGAGACAGTCCTTTCGGCTACACCTTC. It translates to CASSPWMTGDSPFGYTF.

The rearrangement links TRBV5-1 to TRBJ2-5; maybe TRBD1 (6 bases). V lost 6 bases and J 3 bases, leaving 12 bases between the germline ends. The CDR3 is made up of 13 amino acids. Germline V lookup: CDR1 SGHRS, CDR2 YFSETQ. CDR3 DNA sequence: TGCGCCAGCAACTTAAGGGGGAAAGAGACCCAGTACTTC. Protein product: CASNLRGKETQYF.

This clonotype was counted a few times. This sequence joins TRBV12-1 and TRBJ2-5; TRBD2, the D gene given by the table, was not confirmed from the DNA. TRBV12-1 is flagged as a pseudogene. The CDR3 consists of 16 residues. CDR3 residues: CASGSRAGGAKETQYF. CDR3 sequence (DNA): TGTGCCAGCGGCTCCCGAGCGGGAGGCGCTAAGGAGACCCAGTACTTC.

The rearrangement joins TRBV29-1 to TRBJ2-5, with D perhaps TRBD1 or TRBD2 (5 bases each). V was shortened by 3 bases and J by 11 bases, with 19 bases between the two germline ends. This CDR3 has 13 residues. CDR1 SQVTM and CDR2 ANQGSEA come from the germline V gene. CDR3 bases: TGCAGCGTTGAGGGTAACAGGAGGAATGAGCAGTACTTC. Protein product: CSVEGNRRNEQYF.

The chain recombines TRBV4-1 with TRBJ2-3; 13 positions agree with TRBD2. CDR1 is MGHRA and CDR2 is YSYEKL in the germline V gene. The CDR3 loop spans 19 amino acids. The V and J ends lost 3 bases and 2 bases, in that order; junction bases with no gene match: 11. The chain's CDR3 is CASSQDPGLAGPFTDTQYF. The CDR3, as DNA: TGCGCCAGCAGCCAGGACCCGGGACTAGCGGGACCCTTCACAGATACGCAGTATTTT.

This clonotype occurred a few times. The CDR3 is CASSYEGRGQPQHF. In nucleotides, the CDR3 is TGTGCCAGCAGTTACGAGGGGCGAGGTCAGCCCCAGCATTTT. The chain uses TRBV6-2 or TRBV6-3 and TRBJ1-5; the D gene is possibly TRBD1 (5 bases). This CDR3 has 14 residues. V shed 2 bases and J shed 6 bases, with 11 bases lying between them. Per the germline V gene, CDR1 is MNHEY and CDR2 is SVGEGT.

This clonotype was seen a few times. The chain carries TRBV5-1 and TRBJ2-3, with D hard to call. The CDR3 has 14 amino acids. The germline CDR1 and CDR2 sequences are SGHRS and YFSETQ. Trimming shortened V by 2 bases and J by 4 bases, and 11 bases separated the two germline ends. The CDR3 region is CASSLRTPPDTQYF. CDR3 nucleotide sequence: TGCGCCAGCAGCTTAAGGACCCCACCAGATACGCAGTATTTT.

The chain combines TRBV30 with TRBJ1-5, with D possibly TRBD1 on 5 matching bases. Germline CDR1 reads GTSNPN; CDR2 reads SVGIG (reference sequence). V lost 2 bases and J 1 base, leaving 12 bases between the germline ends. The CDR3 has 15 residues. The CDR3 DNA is TGTGCCTGGAGTTCCGACAGAATCAGCAATCAGCCCCAGCATTTT. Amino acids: CAWSSDRISNQPQHF.

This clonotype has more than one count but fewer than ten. CDR3 amino acids: CASSTTGQGAGETQYF. As DNA, the CDR3 is TGTGCCAGCAGTACTACGGGACAGGGGGCAGGGGAGACCCAGTACTTC. V gene TRBV12-3 or TRBV12-4 combines with J gene TRBJ2-5, with 12 nucleotides matching TRBD1. The CDR3 is 16 residues long. V gave up 5 bases and J gave up 5 bases; unmatched junction bases: 9.

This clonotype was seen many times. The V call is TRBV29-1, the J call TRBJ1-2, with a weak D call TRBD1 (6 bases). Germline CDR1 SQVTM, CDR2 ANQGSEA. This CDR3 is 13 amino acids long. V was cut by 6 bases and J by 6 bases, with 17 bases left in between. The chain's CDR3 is CSVETGLYDGYTF. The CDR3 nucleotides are TGCAGCGTAGAAACAGGGTTGTACGATGGCTACACCTTC.

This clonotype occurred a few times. CDR3 amino acids: CASSVGQPHQETQYF. The CDR3 bases are TGTGCCAGCAGCGTGGGACAACCTCACCAAGAGACCCAGTACTTC. The rearrangement joins TRBV9 to TRBJ2-5; possible D gene TRBD1, 6 bases. This CDR3 contains 15 residues. Germline V gene data show CDR1 as SGDLS and CDR2 as YYNGEE. The germline V and J ends were trimmed by 2 bases and 0 bases, with 11 bases remaining between them.

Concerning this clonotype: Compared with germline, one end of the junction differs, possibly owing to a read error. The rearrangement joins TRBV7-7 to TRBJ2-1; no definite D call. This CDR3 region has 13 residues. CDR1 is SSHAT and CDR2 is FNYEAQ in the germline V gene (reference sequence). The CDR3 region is CASSFGEGIEQFF. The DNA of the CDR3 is TGTGCTAGCAGCTTCGGTGAAGGCATTGAGCAGTTCTTC.

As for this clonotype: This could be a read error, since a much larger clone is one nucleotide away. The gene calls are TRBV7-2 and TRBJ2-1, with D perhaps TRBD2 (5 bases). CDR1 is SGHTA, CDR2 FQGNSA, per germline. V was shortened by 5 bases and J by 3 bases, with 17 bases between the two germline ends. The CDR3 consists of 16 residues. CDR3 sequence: CASSPKAGLIYNEQFF. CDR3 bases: TGTGCCAGCAGCCCGAAGGCTGGACTGATCTACAATGAGCAGTTCTTC.

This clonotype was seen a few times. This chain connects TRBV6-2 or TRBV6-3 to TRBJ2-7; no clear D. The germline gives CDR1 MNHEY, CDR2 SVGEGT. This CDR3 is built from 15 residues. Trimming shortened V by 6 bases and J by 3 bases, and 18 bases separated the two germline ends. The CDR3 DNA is TGTGCCAGCAGCTCGAATAGTGGGAAAATCTACGAGCAGTACTTC. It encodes CASSSNSGKIYEQYF.

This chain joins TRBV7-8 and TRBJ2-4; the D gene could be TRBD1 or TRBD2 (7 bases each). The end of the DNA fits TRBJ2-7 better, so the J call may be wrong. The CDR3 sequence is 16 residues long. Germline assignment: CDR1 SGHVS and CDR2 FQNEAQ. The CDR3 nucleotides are TGTGCCAGCAGCTCCACAGGGGTGAGACTAGCTGCCGAGCAGTACTTC. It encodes CASSSTGVRLAAEQYF.